This TCR beta chain was retrieved from a study of naive and memory T cell subsets. The beta constant-region primer was an equimolar mix of two oligonucleotides covering TRBC1 and TRBC2. Nested alpha and beta constant-region primers with the SP2 primer drove four PCR rounds on ligated cDNA. TCRdb fed the UMI-ligation and nested PCR reads into MiXCR, producing one record per CDR3 protein. Of more than 100,000 distinct CDR3 sequences in the sample, roughly 32% were seen once. Trimming shortened V by 4 bases and J by 2 bases, and 14 bases separated the two germline ends. Germline lookup yields CDR1 MDHEN and CDR2 SYDVKM. The CDR3 extends over 15 amino acids.

Specimen: central memory CD4+ T cells from blood. The sequence was obtained from a human donor in good health. V usage is TRBV28 and J usage is TRBJ2-5; D is perhaps TRBD2 (5 bases). The CDR3 reads CASSSSSGYQETQYF. CDR3 bases: TGTGCCAGCAGTTCATCAAGCGGCTATCAAGAGACCCAGTACTTC.